This T cell receptor beta chain appears in the sequencing data of a study of blood T cells in healthy people across ages. Study outcomes and limitations: What prevented conclusive comparison of naive and antigen-experienced cells was that PBMCs were unsorted. Naive CD4+ cell counts and diversity both ran higher in long-lived than in aged donors.

A remark on this clonotype: Antigen: not known.

Researchers report isolating at least 7 million PBMCs per sample. A J-beta primer mix and a sample-barcoded 5' primer were used in a second PCR of roughly 6 to 12 cycles. Through a template-switch adaptor with 12 random nucleotides, each cDNA molecule received a tag. TCRdb processed the 5' RACE reads anew with MiXCR; each CDR3 protein has one entry. The profile shows a few hundred thousand distinct CDR3 sequences, roughly 29% of them singletons. This TCR derives from a woman aged 70-85 years in good health. The sample taken for sequencing was blood.

The CDR3 sequence is CASSVGTTVNTEAFF. CDR3 nucleotides: TGTGCCAGCAGCGTAGGAACGACGGTGAACACTGAAGCTTTCTTT. The chain couples TRBV9 to TRBJ1-1, with unresolved D. Trimming cost V 0 bases and J 0 bases, with 9 bases left between them. The CDR3 is 15 amino acids. Germline V gene sequence: CDR1 SGDLS, CDR2 YYNGEE.